This T cell receptor beta chain was recovered during a study of shared clonotypes between healthy human individuals (dated by TCRdb to about 2020). General notes on the study: A couple of women and three men aged 18 to 49 years were included in the cohort. To increase sequencing depth and limit assay-specific biases, different laboratories used diverse techniques to prepare libraries and sequence TCR repertoires. To estimate repertoire size and how much clonotype sharing occurs between individuals, the study deeply sequenced the blood TCR repertoires of five healthy adults. For each donor, CD4 naive and CD4 memory were each given three plates, CD8 naive was given two plates, and CD8 memory was given one plate. Leukapheresis yielded between about 0.9 and 8.9 billion PBMCs per donor. General conclusions and limits of the study: Pairwise subsampling led to the expectation that sequencing depth would affect the degree of clonotype sharing among donors. Naive subsets generally had larger estimated clonotype richness than memory subsets. Sampling was limited to blood, and TCR repertoires in tissue likely differ from TCR repertoires in blood. Rarefaction of sorted-subset datasets indicated incomplete sequencing despite the large sequencing depth. The genetic and exposure-history diversity represented was limited by the small number of donors. Higher generation probabilities were observed for clonotypes shared by all four sorted-subset donors than for non-shared clonotypes. When a few donors were compared, the shared fraction of clonotypes was around 5% for naive CD4, approximately 3.3% for naive CD8, roughly 2.5% for memory CD4, and 0.4% for memory CD8.

The CDR3 runs 11 amino acids, cysteine and phenylalanine included. The retained sequence is limited to the CDR3, 33 bases, with the frame set at the first base. Trimming takes 2 bases from V and 7 bases from J, and the germline ends sit 5 bases apart. CDR1 and CDR2, looked up from the germline V gene (reference sequence), are SEHNR and FQNEAQ. Using the deep immunoSEQ assay, TCR CDR3 regions were amplified from genomic DNA by multiplex PCR. For each cell subset, the extracted genomic DNA was distributed evenly across all wells of several immunoSEQ 96-well plates, and each plate served as one replicate. For sorted subsets, roughly 200 ng of genomic DNA, equivalent to around 30,000 T cell genomes, went into each replicate PCR. Purified libraries were measured with a Qubit 3.0 fluorometer, size-checked on a Bioanalyzer 2100, and measured again with the KAPA Library Quantification kit. A separate single-read 150-cycle Illumina NextSeq 550 flow cell was used to sequence each immunoSEQ 96-well plate. Per the original workflow: Because only junctional sequences without quality scores were contained in the immunoSEQ output, filtering matching that applied to full-length reads could not be performed. Sequences were annotated with PyIR, a Python wrapper for IgBLAST v1.9, using IMGT germline references to assign V/J genes and CDR3. Reads were filtered out if the reads had weak V/J assignments (E-value above 1e-6), no CDR3, stop codons, out-of-frame junctions, or ambiguous translated residues. V3J clonotypes were defined by identical inferred V gene, J gene, and CDR3 amino acid sequence. The percentage overlap between two repertoires was calculated by dividing the number of shared unique clonotypes by the size of the smaller repertoire. Richness of each repertoire was evaluated using RTK rarefaction, the Chao1 estimator, and Recon v2.1 estimates of unobserved clonotypes. Generation probabilities for all TCRbeta clonotypes obtained by the gDNA method from a handful of donors were computed using OLGA. Entries here come from immuneACCESS through TCRdb and include only in-frame sequences with V and J called. Some clones fail to appear in such tables; in the studies checked, an unresolved V gene covers under half of the shortfall, and the cause of the remainder is unknown. From that table come the V and J calls and clone size; the DNA was used to work out D and trimming. For this sample there are 2 million to 3 million clones; 93% appear just once. The ten biggest clones cover roughly 0.36% of the sample.

With respect to this clone: The target of this receptor is not known. One base away there is no much larger clone; base qualities are not given.

Healthy HIV-negative adults with no recently reported acute infections or vaccinations were included as donors. Only Caucasian adults living in Nashville, Tennessee, USA were represented among the donors. CD4+ T cells were enriched by magnetic negative selection; naive cells were then positively selected on CD45RA, and the negative fraction formed the memory subset. Blood was obtained by leukapheresis, after which PBMCs were separated by Ficoll-Histopaque density gradient centrifugation and cryopreserved in liquid nitrogen vapor phase. Analytical flow cytometry was used to check the purity and quantity of each magnetically sorted T cell population. From each sorted fraction, genomic DNA was isolated and quantified by UV absorbance on a Nanodrop 2000c.

Sequencing was done on a sample of naive CD4+ T cells from PBMCs. The cell subset or site label of this sample denotes: CD45RA+ positively selected. This TCR was recovered from a man aged 18 to 35 in good health. Some clones in this sample may be carry-over from other donors' samples. The receptor chain draws on TRBV7-9 and TRBJ1-1, with the D gene too uncertain to name. The bases are TGTGCCAGCAGCTTAAGAGATGAAGCTTTCTTT. Protein translation: CASSLRDEAFF.